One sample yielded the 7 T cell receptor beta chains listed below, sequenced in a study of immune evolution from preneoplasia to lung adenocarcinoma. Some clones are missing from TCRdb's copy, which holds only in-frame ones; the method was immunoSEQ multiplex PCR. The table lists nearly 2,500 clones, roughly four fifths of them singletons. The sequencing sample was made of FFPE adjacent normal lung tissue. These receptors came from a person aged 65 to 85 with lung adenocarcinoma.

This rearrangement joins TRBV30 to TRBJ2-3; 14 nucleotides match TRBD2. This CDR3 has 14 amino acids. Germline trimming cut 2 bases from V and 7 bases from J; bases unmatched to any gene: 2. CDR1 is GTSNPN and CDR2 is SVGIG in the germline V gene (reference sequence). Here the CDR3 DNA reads TGTGCCTGGAGTAGACTAGCGGGAGGGAATACGCAGTATTTT. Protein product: CAWSRLAGGNTQYF.

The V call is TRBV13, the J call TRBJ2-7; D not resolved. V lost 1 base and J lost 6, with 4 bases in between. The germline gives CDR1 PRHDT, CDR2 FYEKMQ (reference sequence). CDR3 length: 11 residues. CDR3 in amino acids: CASSLAGEQYF. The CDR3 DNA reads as TGTGCCAGCAGCTTAGCAGGCGAGCAGTACTTC.

The DNA for the CDR3 is TGTGCCAGCAGTCGTCCCGGGACAGGGAACTATGGCTACACCTTC. This codes for CASSRPGTGNYGYTF. The J gene is TRBJ1-2, the V gene TRBV2; the match to TRBD1 covers 9 bases. The ends lost 5 bases at V and 2 bases at J; junction bases unmatched: 6. CDR1 and CDR2 (germline): SNHLY, FYNNEI. This CDR3 spans 15 amino acids.

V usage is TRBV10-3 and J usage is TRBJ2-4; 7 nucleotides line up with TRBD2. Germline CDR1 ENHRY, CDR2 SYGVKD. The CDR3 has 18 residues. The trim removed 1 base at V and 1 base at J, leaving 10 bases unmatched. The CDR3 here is CAISEFGLGEGAKNIQYF. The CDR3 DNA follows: TGTGCCATCAGTGAGTTCGGTCTCGGGGAGGGGGCCAAAAACATTCAGTACTTC.

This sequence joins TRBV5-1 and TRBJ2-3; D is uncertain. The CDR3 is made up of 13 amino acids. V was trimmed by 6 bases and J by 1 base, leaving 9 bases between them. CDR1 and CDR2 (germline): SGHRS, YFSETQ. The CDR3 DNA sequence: TGCGCCAGCAATCCGGGCGGCACAGATACGCAGTATTTT. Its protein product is CASNPGGTDTQYF.

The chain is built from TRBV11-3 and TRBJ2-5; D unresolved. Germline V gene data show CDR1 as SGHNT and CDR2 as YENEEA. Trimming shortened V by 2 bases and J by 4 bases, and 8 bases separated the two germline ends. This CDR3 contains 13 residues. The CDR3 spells CASSLISAETQYF. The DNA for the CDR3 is TGTGCCAGCAGCTTAATTTCCGCAGAGACCCAGTACTTC.

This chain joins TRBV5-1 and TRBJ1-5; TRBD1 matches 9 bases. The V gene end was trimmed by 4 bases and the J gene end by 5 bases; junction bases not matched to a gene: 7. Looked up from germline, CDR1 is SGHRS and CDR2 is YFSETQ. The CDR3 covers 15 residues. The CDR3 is CASSTGTGRDQPQHF. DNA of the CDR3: TGCGCCAGCAGCACCGGGACAGGGCGGGATCAGCCCCAGCATTTT.